The present entry profiles one T cell receptor (beta chain) with its context. Libraries were prepared by immunoSEQ multiplex PCR; TCRdb keeps only in-frame clonotypes and omits some of them. The sample lists 250,000 to 350,000 clones, 80% to 90% occurring once. This sample is drawn from a study of blood T cell repertoires in COVID-19. Losses at the gene ends were 6 bases for V and 2 bases for J; bases not matched to a gene: 7. This CDR3 contains 15 residues. CDR1 and CDR2 (germline): MDHEN, SYDVKM. The V gene is TRBV28, the J gene TRBJ1-3; 7 bases agree with TRBD1. The sample taken for sequencing was PBMCs or T cells enriched from blood (not recorded which). The TCR was taken from a woman between 25 and 40 years old who had recovered from COVID-19. The CDR3 protein is CASSLTGNPGNTIYF. CDR3 bases: TGTGCCAGCAGCTTGACAGGGAACCCTGGAAACACCATATATTTT.